The 29 T cell receptor beta chains below all came from one sample that was sequenced in a study of blood T cell repertoires in COVID-19. Produced via immunoSEQ multiplex PCR; TCRdb's table is partial and in-frame only. Of about 60,000 clones listed, around four fifths are singletons. The sample was peripheral blood. These receptors were taken from an elderly man with acute or convalescent COVID-19.

V is TRBV28 and J is TRBJ1-1; D ambiguous. The CDR3 runs to 13 residues. The germline CDR1 and CDR2 sequences are MDHEN and SYDVKM. Trimming took off 5 bases at V and 6 bases at J, with 13 bases between the two ends. CDR3 residues: CASSGRTTSEAFF. The CDR3 DNA reads as TGTGCCAGCAGTGGGAGGACCACCTCTGAAGCTTTCTTT.

This chain joins TRBV7-3 and TRBJ2-3; TRBD2 matches 11 bases. The V gene end was trimmed by 5 bases and the J gene end by 5 bases; junction bases not matched to a gene: 6. Germline CDR1 and CDR2: SGHTA and FQGTGA. This CDR3 spans 15 amino acids. CDR3 sequence: CASSATSGTGDTQYF. The CDR3 DNA follows: TGTGCCAGCAGCGCGACTAGCGGGACTGGAGATACGCAGTATTTT.

This chain uses TRBV21-1 with TRBJ1-2; the DNA was not used to check the table's D call, TRBD1. TRBV21-1 is termed a pseudogene. The CDR3 consists of 17 residues. This CDR3 is CASSWSRAYRQNYGYTF. The CDR3 DNA reads TGTGCCAGCAGCTGGTCCCGGGCCTATCGACAGAACTATGGCTACACCTTC.

The V gene is TRBV3-1 (or the pseudogene TRBV3-2), the J gene TRBJ1-2; 7 bases align to TRBD1. The CDR3 has 14 residues. Germline CDR1 reads LGHDT; CDR2 reads YNNKEL (reference sequence). V lost 2 bases, J lost 8 bases, and 8 bases stayed unmatched. The CDR3 sequence: CASSQSEGGRGYTF. CDR3 DNA: TGTGCCAGCAGCCAAAGCGAAGGGGGCCGAGGCTACACCTTC.

V is TRBV25-1 and J is TRBJ2-5; 9 bases align to TRBD1. The junction had 9 bases not matched to a gene; V was cut back by 6 bases and J by 1 base. There are 16 residues in the CDR3. Germline CDR1 MGHDK, CDR2 SYGVNS. CDR3 coding DNA: TGTGCCAGCAGCAACACAGGGGGCGCGGGCCAAGAGACCCAGTACTTC. Its protein product is CASSNTGGAGQETQYF.

The chain couples TRBV19 to TRBJ2-2, with a tentative D call TRBD2 (6 bases). Germline CDR1 reads LNHDA; CDR2 reads SQIVND (reference sequence). V lost 7 bases to trimming and J lost 2 bases, with 11 bases between them. This CDR3 is built from 14 residues. The CDR3, as DNA: TGTGCCAGTAAATGGGACTTTAACACCGGGGAGCTGTTTTTT. Encoded protein: CASKWDFNTGELFF.

There are many counts of this clone. The chain joins TRBV5-1 to TRBJ1-2; 7 nucleotides agree with TRBD1. J lost 7 bases, V lost 4 bases, and 13 bases had no gene match. CDR1 is SGHRS, CDR2 YFSETQ, per germline. The CDR3 sequence is 15 residues long. CDR3 in amino acids: CASSRDRPGDGGYTF. CDR3 coding DNA: TGCGCCAGCAGCAGGGACAGACCGGGGGATGGTGGCTACACCTTC.

This clone occurred a few times. The chain employs TRBV6-2 or TRBV6-3 and TRBJ2-7; 7 bases line up with TRBD1. The CDR3 is 14 amino acids. Germline V gene sequence: CDR1 MNHEY, CDR2 SVGEGT. With V trimmed by 5 bases and J by 4 bases, 8 bases remained unmatched. The CDR3 region has the DNA TGTGCCAGCAGTACCGGGACAGCCTCGTACGAGCAGTACTTC. This encodes CASSTGTASYEQYF.

The sample holds a few counts of this clone. The CDR3 DNA sequence: TGTGCCAGCAGCCCCAGAACAGGGGTGGGAACTGAAGCTTTCTTT. This encodes CASSPRTGVGTEAFF. The V and J genes are TRBV7-8 and TRBJ1-1, with 7 bases matching TRBD1. Trimming at V came to 5 bases and at J to 5 bases, leaving 11 bases not matched to a gene. The CDR3 runs 15 residues. The V gene's germline CDR1 is SGHVS and CDR2 FQNEAQ.

The chain links TRBV2 to TRBJ1-1; no reliable D call. CDR1 is SNHLY, CDR2 FYNNEI, per germline. The CDR3 is 15 residues long. The V end was cut by 7 bases, the J end by 5 bases, with 20 bases between. The DNA for the CDR3 is TGTGCCAGCACCAAAGACACGAAGGGAGGGACTGAAGCTTTCTTT. Its translation is CASTKDTKGGTEAFF.

This chain connects TRBV19 to TRBJ2-6; D remains unclear. This CDR3 is 14 amino acids long. Germline loops: CDR1 LNHDA, CDR2 SQIVND (reference sequence). The V and J ends lost 6 bases and 1 base respectively, with 7 bases between them. CDR3 DNA: TGTGCCAGTAGCAGAATATCTGGGGCCAACGTCCTGACTTTC. It is translated as CASSRISGANVLTF. The complete variable domain, with remaining parts taken from reference TRBV19 and TRBJ2-6, reads DGGITQSPKYLFRKEGQNVTLSCEQNLNHDAMYWYRQDPGQGLRLIYYSQIVNDFQKGDIAEGYSVSREKKESFPLTVTSAQKNPTAFYLCASSRISGANVLTFGAGSRLTVL.

The V gene is TRBV5-1, the J gene TRBJ2-7, with TRBD2 matching 7 bases. The CDR3 has 15 residues. Trimming cost V 0 bases and J 0 bases; bases outside gene matches: 3. Looked up from germline, CDR1 is SGHRS and CDR2 is YFSETQ. CDR3 loop: CASSLGRTSSYEQYF. The CDR3 DNA is TGCGCCAGCAGCTTGGGGAGGACTAGCTCCTACGAGCAGTACTTC.

This clone was seen only a few times. The chain links TRBV6-6 to TRBJ1-2; D might be TRBD1 (5 bases). CDR3 length: 16 amino acids. Germline CDR1 reads MNHNY; CDR2 reads SVGAGI (reference sequence). The germline V and J ends were trimmed by 2 bases and 1 base, with 14 bases remaining between them. CDR3 sequence (DNA): TGTGCCAGCAGTTACCCCTCAACAGGAAATAACTATGGCTACACCTTC. Translating it yields CASSYPSTGNNYGYTF.

The chain combines TRBV18 with TRBJ2-3; unclear D gene. Germline V gives CDR1 KGHSH, CDR2 LQKENI. This CDR3 is 13 amino acids long. The V end lost 3 bases, the J end lost 0 bases, and 4 bases lay between the germline ends. The CDR3 DNA is TGTGCCAGCTCACCGGGCAGCACAGATACGCAGTATTTT. Its protein is CASSPGSTDTQYF. Full variable domain (remainder filled in from reference TRBV18 and TRBJ2-3): NAGVMQNPRHLVRRRGQEARLRCSPMKGHSHVYWYRQLPEEGLKFMVYLQKENIIDESGMPKERFSAEFPKEGPSILRIQQVVRGDSAAYFCASSPGSTDTQYFGPGTRLTVL.

This clone was observed a single time. V usage is TRBV12-3 or TRBV12-4 and J usage is TRBJ1-5; D is undetermined. The CDR3 is 13 amino acids. Trimming left V 5 bases short and J 4 bases short, with 9 bases between. CDR3 loop: CASSRVLNQPQHF. The DNA of the CDR3 is TGTGCCAGCAGTCGAGTTTTAAATCAGCCCCAGCATTTT.

The V and J genes are TRBV30 and TRBJ2-2, with D unresolved. The CDR3 has 13 residues. Germline CDR1 reads GTSNPN; CDR2 reads SVGIG (reference sequence). The V and J ends lost 2 bases and 7 bases respectively, with 11 bases between them. For the CDR3, the DNA is TGTGCCTGGAGTCCTCAACTACTCGGGGAGCTGTTTTTT. Protein product: CAWSPQLLGELFF. Full variable domain (missing parts from reference TRBV30 and TRBJ2-2): SQTIHQWPATLVQPVGSPLSLECTVEGTSNPNLYWYRQAAGRGLQLLFYSVGIGQISSEVPQNLSASRPQDRQFILSSKKLLLSDSGFYLCAWSPQLLGELFFGEGSRLTVL.

The chain employs TRBV7-9 and TRBJ2-7; TRBD1 matches at 8 bases. Germline V gives CDR1 SEHNR, CDR2 FQNEAQ (reference sequence). V was pared by 0 bases and J by 5 bases, with 6 bases of the junction left unmatched. This CDR3 comprises 15 residues. Here the CDR3 reads CASSLAGQAGNEQYF. The CDR3 nucleotides are TGTGCCAGCAGCTTAGCGGGACAGGCGGGAAACGAGCAGTACTTC.

This chain uses TRBV18 with TRBJ1-6; D perhaps matches TRBD1 (5 bases). Trimming shortened V by 3 bases and J by 0 bases, and 9 bases separated the two germline ends. The CDR3 covers 16 residues. The germline V gene encodes CDR1 KGHSH and CDR2 LQKENI. CDR3 residues: CASSPYRSSYNSPLHF. Here the CDR3 DNA reads TGTGCCAGCTCACCCTACAGGAGCTCCTATAATTCACCCCTCCACTTT.

This rearrangement joins TRBV7-6 to TRBJ2-7; possible D gene TRBD2, 6 bases. The CDR3 has 15 amino acids. The V end lost 2 bases, the J end lost 6 bases, and 17 bases lay between the germline ends. Germline CDR1 is SGHVS and CDR2 is FNYEAQ. Here the CDR3 reads CASSLLGGSLGEQYF. In DNA, the CDR3 is TGTGCCAGCAGCTTATTGGGGGGATCTCTCGGCGAGCAGTACTTC.

The CDR3 loop is CASSDTGTGWVNEQFF. For the CDR3, the DNA is TGTGCCAGCAGTGATACCGGGACAGGGTGGGTCAATGAGCAGTTCTTC. The V call is TRBV6-1, the J call TRBJ2-1, with 9 bases lining up with TRBD1. Germline values: CDR1 MNHNS, CDR2 SASEGT. The V gene end was trimmed by 3 bases and the J gene end by 6 bases; junction bases not matched to a gene: 9. This CDR3 is 16 amino acids long.

The rearrangement joins TRBV30 to TRBJ2-3; TRBD2 matches at 11 bases. The germline V gene encodes CDR1 GTSNPN and CDR2 SVGIG (reference sequence). Trimming took 1 base from V and 3 from J; bases not matched to a gene: 3. The CDR3 has 15 residues. In DNA form, the CDR3 reads TGTGCCTGGAGTGAGACTAGCGGGAAGACAGATACGCAGTATTTT. Its translation is CAWSETSGKTDTQYF.

In DNA, the CDR3 is TGTGCCAGCAGCTTAGACGGTAACTATGGCTACACCTTC. As protein: CASSLDGNYGYTF. This chain links TRBV7-8 with TRBJ1-2; unclear D gene. The germline V gene encodes CDR1 SGHVS and CDR2 FQNEAQ. V was clipped by 1 base and J by 1 base, with 4 bases between them. The CDR3 is 13 residues long.

There are a few counts of this clone. The genes are TRBV27 and TRBJ1-1; 9 nucleotides align to TRBD1. Germline assignment: CDR1 MNHEY and CDR2 SMNVEV (reference sequence). The CDR3 covers 15 residues. V dropped 3 bases and J dropped 4; count of bases not matched to a gene: 6. CDR3 region: CASSFRGTGSTEAFF. In DNA, the CDR3 is TGTGCCAGCAGTTTTCGAGGGACAGGGAGCACTGAAGCTTTCTTT.

This clone came up once. The rearrangement joins TRBV19 to TRBJ1-3; D is unclear. The ends were cut back, 3 bases at V and 2 bases at J, with 14 bases in the middle. CDR3 length: 16 amino acids. Germline V gene lookup returns CDR1 LNHDA and CDR2 SQIVND (reference sequence). CDR3 in amino acids: CASSMGVLGPGNTIYF. CDR3 bases: TGTGCCAGTAGTATGGGAGTACTGGGCCCTGGAAACACCATATATTTT. Drawing the rest from reference TRBV19 and TRBJ1-3, the complete variable domain is DGGITQSPKYLFRKEGQNVTLSCEQNLNHDAMYWYRQDPGQGLRLIYYSQIVNDFQKGDIAEGYSVSREKKESFPLTVTSAQKNPTAFYLCASSMGVLGPGNTIYFGEGSWLTVV.

This chain connects TRBV7-2 to TRBJ1-1, with 9 bases matching TRBD1. This CDR3 is 14 amino acids long. Germline assignment: CDR1 SGHTA and CDR2 FQGNSA. The V segment lost 3 bases and the J segment 1 base; nucleotides outside the gene matches: 0. The CDR3 DNA sequence: TGTGCCAGCAGCTTGACAGGGGGGAACACTGAAGCTTTCTTT. Residues: CASSLTGGNTEAFF.

V and J are TRBV11-3 and TRBJ2-1, with D possibly TRBD1 on 6 matching bases. The CDR3 has 16 amino acids. V dropped 4 bases and J dropped 0 bases, with 13 bases sitting between them. Germline CDR1 reads SGHNT; CDR2 reads YENEEA. The CDR3 DNA reads as TGTGCCAGCAGCTACTCGAGGGGGAGCTCCTACAATGAGCAGTTCTTC. Amino acid sequence: CASSYSRGSSYNEQFF.

This CDR3 reads CASSPGQDLNEKLFF. CDR3 coding DNA: TGTGCCAGCAGCCCCGGACAGGATCTTAATGAAAAACTGTTTTTT. The V call is TRBV11-2, the J call TRBJ1-4; 7 bases match TRBD1. Per germline, CDR1 SGHAT and CDR2 FQNNGV. The ends lost 5 bases at V and 4 bases at J; junction bases unmatched: 7. The CDR3 length is 15 residues.

The chain recombines TRBV10-3 with TRBJ2-1; the match to TRBD2 covers 10 bases. V was pared by 0 bases and J by 11 bases, with 10 bases of the junction left unmatched. Germline CDR1 ENHRY, CDR2 SYGVKD. The CDR3 loop spans 16 amino acids. CDR3 region: CAISESVAGGLAKQFF. The CDR3 DNA reads TGTGCCATCAGTGAGTCGGTAGCGGGAGGCCTTGCGAAGCAGTTCTTC.

This chain links TRBV19 with TRBJ2-7, with a possible D match to TRBD1 (5 bases). Trimming took off 4 bases at V and 2 bases at J, with 9 bases between the two ends. The V gene's germline CDR1 is LNHDA and CDR2 SQIVND (reference sequence). This CDR3 region has 13 residues. The CDR3 nucleotides read TGTGCCAGTAGTAACACAGGAGCCTACGAGCAGTACTTC. Translated, it gives CASSNTGAYEQYF.